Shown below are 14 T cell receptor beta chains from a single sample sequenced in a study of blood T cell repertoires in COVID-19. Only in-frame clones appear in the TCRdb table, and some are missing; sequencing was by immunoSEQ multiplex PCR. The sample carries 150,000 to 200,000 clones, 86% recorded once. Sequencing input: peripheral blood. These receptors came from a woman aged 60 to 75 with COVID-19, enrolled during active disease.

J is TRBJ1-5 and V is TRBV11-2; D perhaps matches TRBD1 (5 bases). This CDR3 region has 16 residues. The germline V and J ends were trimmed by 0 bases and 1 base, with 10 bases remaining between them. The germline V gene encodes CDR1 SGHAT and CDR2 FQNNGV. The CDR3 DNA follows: TGTGCCAGCAGCTTAGATGGCGGGGCGAGCAATCAGCCCCAGCATTTT. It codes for CASSLDGGASNQPQHF.

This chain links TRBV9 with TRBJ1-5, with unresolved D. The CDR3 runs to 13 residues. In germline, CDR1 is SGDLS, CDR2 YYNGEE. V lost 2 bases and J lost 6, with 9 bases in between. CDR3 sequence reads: CASSVGESQPQHF. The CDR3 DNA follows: TGTGCCAGCAGCGTCGGGGAAAGTCAGCCCCAGCATTTT.

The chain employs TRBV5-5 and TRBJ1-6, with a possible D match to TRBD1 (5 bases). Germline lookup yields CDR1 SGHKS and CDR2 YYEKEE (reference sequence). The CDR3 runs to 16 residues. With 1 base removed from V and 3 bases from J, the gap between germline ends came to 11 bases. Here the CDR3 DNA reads TGTGCCAGCAGCTTGATGGGGCCAGGCTATAATTCACCCCTCCACTTT. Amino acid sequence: CASSLMGPGYNSPLHF.

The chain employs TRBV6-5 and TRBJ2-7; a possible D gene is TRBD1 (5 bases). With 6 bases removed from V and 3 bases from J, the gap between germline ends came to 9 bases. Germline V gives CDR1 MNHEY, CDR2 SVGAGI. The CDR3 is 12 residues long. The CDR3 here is CASRRDSYEQYF. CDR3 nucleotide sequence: TGTGCCAGCAGGAGAGACAGCTACGAGCAGTACTTC.

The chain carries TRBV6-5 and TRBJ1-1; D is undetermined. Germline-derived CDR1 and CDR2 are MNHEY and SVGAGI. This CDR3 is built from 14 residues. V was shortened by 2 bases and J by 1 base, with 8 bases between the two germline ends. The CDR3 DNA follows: TGTGCCAGCAGTTACGAACGGTCGAACACTGAAGCTTTCTTT. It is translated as CASSYERSNTEAFF.

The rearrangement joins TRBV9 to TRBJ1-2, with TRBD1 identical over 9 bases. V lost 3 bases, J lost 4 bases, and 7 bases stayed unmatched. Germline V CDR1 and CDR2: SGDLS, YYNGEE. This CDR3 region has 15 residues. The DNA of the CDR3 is TGTGCCAGCAGCGAACCTACAGGGGGCTTCTATGGCTACACCTTC. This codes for CASSEPTGGFYGYTF.

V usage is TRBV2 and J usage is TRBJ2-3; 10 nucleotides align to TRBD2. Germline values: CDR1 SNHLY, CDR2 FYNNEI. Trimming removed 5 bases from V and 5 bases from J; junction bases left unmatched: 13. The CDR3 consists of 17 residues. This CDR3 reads CASSWGGLAYGGDTQYF. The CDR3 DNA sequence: TGTGCCAGCAGTTGGGGGGGACTAGCGTATGGCGGAGATACGCAGTATTTT.

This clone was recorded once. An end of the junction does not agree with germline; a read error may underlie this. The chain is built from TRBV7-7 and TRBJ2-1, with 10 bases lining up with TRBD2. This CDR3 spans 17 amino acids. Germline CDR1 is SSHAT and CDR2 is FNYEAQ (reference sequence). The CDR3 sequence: CASSLNPSGGGYNEQFF. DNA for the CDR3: TGTGCTAGCAGCCTAAACCCTAGCGGGGGAGGCTACAATGAGCAGTTCTTC.

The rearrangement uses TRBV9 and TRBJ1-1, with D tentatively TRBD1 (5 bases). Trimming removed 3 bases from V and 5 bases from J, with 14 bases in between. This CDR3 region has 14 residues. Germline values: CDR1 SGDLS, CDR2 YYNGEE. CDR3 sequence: CASSAGPLATEAFF. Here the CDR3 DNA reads TGTGCCAGCAGCGCGGGACCCCTAGCGACTGAAGCTTTCTTT.

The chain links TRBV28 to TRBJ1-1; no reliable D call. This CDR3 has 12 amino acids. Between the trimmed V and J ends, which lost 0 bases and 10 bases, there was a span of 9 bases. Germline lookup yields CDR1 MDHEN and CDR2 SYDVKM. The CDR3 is CASSLWADGAFF. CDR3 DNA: TGTGCCAGCAGTTTATGGGCGGATGGAGCTTTCTTT.

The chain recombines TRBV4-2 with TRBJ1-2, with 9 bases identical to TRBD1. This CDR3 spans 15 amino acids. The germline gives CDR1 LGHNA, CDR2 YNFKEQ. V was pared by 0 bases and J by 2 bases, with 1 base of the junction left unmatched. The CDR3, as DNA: TGTGCCAGCAGCCAAGAGGGACAGGGAAACTATGGCTACACCTTC. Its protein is CASSQEGQGNYGYTF.

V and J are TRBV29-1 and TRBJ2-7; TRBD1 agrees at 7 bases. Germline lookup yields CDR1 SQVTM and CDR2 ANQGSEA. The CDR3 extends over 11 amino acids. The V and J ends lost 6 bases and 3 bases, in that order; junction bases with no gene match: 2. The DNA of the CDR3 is TGCAGCGTATGGACAGGCTACGAGCAGTACTTC. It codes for CSVWTGYEQYF.

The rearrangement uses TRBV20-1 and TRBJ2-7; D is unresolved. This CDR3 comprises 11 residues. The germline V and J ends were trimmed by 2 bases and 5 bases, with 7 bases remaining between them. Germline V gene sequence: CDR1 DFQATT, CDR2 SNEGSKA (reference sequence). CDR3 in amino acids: CSARLSHEQYF. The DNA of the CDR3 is TGCAGTGCTAGATTATCCCACGAGCAGTACTTC.

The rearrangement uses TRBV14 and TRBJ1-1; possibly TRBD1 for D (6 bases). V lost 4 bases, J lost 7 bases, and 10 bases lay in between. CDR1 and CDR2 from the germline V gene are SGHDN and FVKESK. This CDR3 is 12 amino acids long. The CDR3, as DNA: TGTGCCAGCAGCCTACAGGGAATTGAAGCTTTCTTT. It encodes CASSLQGIEAFF.